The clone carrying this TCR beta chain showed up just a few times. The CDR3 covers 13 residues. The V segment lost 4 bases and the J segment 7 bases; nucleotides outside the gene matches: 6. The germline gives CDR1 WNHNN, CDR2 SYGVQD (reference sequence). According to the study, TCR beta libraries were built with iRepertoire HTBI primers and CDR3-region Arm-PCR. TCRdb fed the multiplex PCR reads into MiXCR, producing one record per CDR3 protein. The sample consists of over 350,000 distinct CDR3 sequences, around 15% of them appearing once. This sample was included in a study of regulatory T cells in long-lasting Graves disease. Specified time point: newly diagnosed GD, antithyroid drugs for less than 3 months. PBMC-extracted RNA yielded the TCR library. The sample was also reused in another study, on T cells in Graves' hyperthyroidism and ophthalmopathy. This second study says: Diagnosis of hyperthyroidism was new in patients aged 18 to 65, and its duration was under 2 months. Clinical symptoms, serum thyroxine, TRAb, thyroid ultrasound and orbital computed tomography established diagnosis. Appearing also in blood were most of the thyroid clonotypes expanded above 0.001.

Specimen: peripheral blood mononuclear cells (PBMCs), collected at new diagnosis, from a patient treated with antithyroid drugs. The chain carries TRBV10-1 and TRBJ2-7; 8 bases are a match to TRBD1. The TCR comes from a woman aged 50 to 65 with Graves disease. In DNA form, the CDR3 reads TGCGCCAGCAGTGCCAGGACAGGGTGGGAGCAGTACTTC. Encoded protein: CASSARTGWEQYF.